This is a list of T cell receptor beta chains from one sample in a study of somatic mutations in cytotoxic T cells in rheumatoid arthritis. Sequencing was performed with immunoSEQ multiplex PCR; in TCRdb, only in-frame clones are kept and a portion is missing. This sample has approximately 9,800 clones, with around 82% found just once. The sequenced sample consisted of CD8+ T cells sorted from blood. The receptors come from a woman aged 45-59 years in good health. The CDR3 runs from the conserved cysteine through the conserved F or W. The D gene is left open where the match is weak. Rows give clone size only sometimes, using once, few, many, or a class for an expanded clone.

d_gene: TRBD2
j_gene: TRBJ2-3
abundance: .
v_gene: TRBV7-2
CDR3nt: TGTGCCAGCAGCTTTGCGGGGGGTGGCACAGATACGCAGTATTTT
CDR3aa: CASSFAGGGTDTQYF

d_gene: .
j_gene: TRBJ2-2
abundance: .
v_gene: TRBV6-5
CDR3nt: TGTGCCAGCAGTTACTCTACAGGGTTCCACGGGGAGCTGTTTTTT
CDR3aa: CASSYSTGFHGELFF

d_gene: .
j_gene: TRBJ1-5
abundance: .
v_gene: TRBV10-2
CDR3nt: TGCGCCAGCAGTGCCCAGTCAGGGGAATATAGCAATCAGCCCCAGCATTTT
CDR3aa: CASSAQSGEYSNQPQHF

d_gene: TRBD1
j_gene: TRBJ1-1
abundance: .
v_gene: TRBV6-1
CDR3nt: TGTGCCAGCAGTGCCCCGGGACAGGGATACACTGAAGCTTTCTTT
CDR3aa: CASSAPGQGYTEAFF

d_gene: TRBD2
j_gene: TRBJ2-5
abundance: few
v_gene: TRBV4-1
CDR3nt: TGTGCCAGCAGCCAAGAATGGGGGGGAACCCAAGAGACCCAGTACTTC
CDR3aa: CASSQEWGGTQETQYF

d_gene: TRBD2
j_gene: TRBJ2-1
abundance: .
v_gene: TRBV6-5
CDR3nt: TGTGCCAGCAGGCGACTAGCGGGAAACAATGAGCAGTTCTTC
CDR3aa: CASRRLAGNNEQFF

d_gene: .
j_gene: TRBJ1-1
abundance: few
v_gene: TRBV7-9
CDR3nt: TGTGCCAGCAGCCTTGCGGGCACTGAAGCTTTCTTT
CDR3aa: CASSLAGTEAFF

d_gene: TRBD1
j_gene: TRBJ1-1
abundance: .
v_gene: TRBV11-2
CDR3nt: TGTGCCAGCAGCCCTAGGACAGGGGGGTTCACTGAAGCTTTCTTT
CDR3aa: CASSPRTGGFTEAFF

d_gene: TRBD2
j_gene: TRBJ2-3
abundance: few
v_gene: TRBV6-4
CDR3nt: TGTGCCAGCAGTCGGACTAGCGGGAGCACAGATACGCAGTATTTT
CDR3aa: CASSRTSGSTDTQYF

d_gene: TRBD2
j_gene: TRBJ2-7
abundance: .
v_gene: TRBV9
CDR3nt: TGTGCCAGCAGCGTAGATGGGGGGGGTTTCTACGAGCAGTACTTC
CDR3aa: CASSVDGGGFYEQYF

d_gene: TRBD2
j_gene: TRBJ2-1
abundance: .
v_gene: TRBV30
CDR3nt: TGTGCCTGGAGTGTAGATTGGCCTAGCGGGGTCTACAATGAGCAGTTCTTC
CDR3aa: CAWSVDWPSGVYNEQFF

d_gene: .
j_gene: TRBJ1-1
abundance: .
v_gene: TRBV6-1
CDR3nt: TGTGCCAGCAGTGGAACGACAGAGAACACTGAAGCTTTCTTT
CDR3aa: CASSGTTENTEAFF

d_gene: .
j_gene: TRBJ1-2
abundance: few
v_gene: TRBV29-1
CDR3nt: TGCAGCGTTGAACGGGGACTTAACTATGGCTACACCTTC
CDR3aa: CSVERGLNYGYTF

d_gene: TRBD1
j_gene: TRBJ2-5
abundance: .
v_gene: TRBV28
CDR3nt: TGTGCCAGCAGTGACCCCCAGGGGGCACGGGAGACCCAGTACTTC
CDR3aa: CASSDPQGARETQYF